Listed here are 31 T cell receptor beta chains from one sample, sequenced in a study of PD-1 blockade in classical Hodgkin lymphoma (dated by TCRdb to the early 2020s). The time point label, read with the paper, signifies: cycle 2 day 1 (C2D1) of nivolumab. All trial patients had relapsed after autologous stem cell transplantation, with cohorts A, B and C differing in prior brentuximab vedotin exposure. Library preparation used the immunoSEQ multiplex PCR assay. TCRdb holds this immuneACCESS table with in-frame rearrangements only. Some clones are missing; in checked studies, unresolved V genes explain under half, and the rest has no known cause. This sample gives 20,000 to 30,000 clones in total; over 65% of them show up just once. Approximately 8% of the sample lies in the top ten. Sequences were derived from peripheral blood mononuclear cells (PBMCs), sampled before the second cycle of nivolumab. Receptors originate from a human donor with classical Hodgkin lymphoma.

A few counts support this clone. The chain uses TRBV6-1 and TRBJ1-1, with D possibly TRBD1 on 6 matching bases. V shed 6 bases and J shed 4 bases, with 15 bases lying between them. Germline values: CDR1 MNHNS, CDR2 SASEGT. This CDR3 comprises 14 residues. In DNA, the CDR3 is TGTGCCAGCAGCGCCAGGGGAGTGAGCACTGAAGCTTTCTTT. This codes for CASSARGVSTEAFF.

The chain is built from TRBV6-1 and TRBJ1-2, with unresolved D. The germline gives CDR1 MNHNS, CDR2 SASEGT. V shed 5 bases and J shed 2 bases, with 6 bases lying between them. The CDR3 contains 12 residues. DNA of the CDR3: TGTGCCAGCAGTTCCGGAAACTATGGCTACACCTTC. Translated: CASSSGNYGYTF.

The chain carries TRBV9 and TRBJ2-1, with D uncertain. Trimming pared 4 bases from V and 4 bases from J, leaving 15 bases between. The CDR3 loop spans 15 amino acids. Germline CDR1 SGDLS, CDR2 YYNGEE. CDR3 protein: CASSTLAHFYNEQFF. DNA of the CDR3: TGTGCCAGCAGCACCCTTGCCCATTTTTACAATGAGCAGTTCTTC.

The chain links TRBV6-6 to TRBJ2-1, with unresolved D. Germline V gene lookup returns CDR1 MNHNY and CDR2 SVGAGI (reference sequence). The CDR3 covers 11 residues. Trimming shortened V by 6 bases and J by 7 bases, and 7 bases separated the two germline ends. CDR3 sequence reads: CASSYGNEQFF. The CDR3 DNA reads TGTGCCAGCAGCTATGGTAATGAGCAGTTCTTC.

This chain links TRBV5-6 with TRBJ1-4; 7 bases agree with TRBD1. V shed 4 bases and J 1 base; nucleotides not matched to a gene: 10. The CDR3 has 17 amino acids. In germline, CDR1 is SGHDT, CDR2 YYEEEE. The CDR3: CASSAIQGGLTNEKLFF. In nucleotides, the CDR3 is TGTGCCAGCAGCGCCATTCAGGGGGGGCTAACTAATGAAAAACTGTTTTTT.

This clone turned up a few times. The CDR3: CASSQWGQGARYGYTF. CDR3 nucleotides: TGCGCCAGCAGCCAGTGGGGACAGGGGGCTAGGTATGGCTACACCTTC. This rearrangement joins TRBV5-1 to TRBJ1-2; 12 bases fit TRBD1. With V trimmed by 4 bases and J by 5 bases, 9 bases remained unmatched. The CDR3 contains 16 residues. The germline V gene encodes CDR1 SGHRS and CDR2 YFSETQ.

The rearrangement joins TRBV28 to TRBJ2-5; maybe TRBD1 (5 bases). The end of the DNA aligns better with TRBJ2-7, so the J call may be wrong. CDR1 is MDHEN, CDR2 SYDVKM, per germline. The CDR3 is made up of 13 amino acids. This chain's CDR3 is CASSNLQGDEQYF. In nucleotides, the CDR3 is TGTGCCAGCAGTAACCTCCAGGGTGACGAGCAGTACTTC.

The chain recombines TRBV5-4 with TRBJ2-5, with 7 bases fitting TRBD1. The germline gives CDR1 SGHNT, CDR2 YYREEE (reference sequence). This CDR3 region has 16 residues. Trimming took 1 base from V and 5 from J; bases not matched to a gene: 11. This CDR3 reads CASSLLGVGGGETQYF. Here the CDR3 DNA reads TGTGCCAGCAGCTTGCTTGGCGTAGGGGGCGGGGAGACCCAGTACTTC.

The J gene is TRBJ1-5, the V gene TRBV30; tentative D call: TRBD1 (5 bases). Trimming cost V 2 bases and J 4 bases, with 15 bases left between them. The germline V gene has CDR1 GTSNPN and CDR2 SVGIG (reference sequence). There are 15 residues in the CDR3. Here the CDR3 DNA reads TGTGCCTGGAGTTTGCAGGGAATAGGGAATCAGCCCCAGCATTTT. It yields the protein CAWSLQGIGNQPQHF.

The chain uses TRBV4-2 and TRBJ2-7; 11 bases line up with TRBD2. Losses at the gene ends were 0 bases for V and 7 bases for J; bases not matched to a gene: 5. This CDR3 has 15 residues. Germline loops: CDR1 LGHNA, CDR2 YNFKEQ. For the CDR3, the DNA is TGTGCCAGCAGCCAAGAAACTAGCGGGAGATATGAGCAGTACTTC. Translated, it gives CASSQETSGRYEQYF.

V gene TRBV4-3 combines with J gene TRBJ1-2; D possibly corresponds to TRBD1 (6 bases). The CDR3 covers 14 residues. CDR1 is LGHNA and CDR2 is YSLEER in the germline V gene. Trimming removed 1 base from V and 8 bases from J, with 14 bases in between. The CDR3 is CASSQGGGVWGYTF. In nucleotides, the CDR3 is TGCGCCAGCAGCCAAGGAGGGGGGGTGTGGGGCTACACCTTC.

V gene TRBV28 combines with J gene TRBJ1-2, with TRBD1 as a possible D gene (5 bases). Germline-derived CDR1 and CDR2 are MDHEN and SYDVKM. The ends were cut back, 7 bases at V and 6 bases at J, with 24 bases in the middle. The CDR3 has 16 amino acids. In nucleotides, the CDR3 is TGTGCCAGCACCCCCCTAGGCGGGGCAGTCGTCAATGGCTACACCTTC. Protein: CASTPLGGAVVNGYTF.

DNA of the CDR3: TGTGCCAGCAGTTTTACAGGGGGCGCGGAAGGCTACACCTTC. Its protein product is CASSFTGGAEGYTF. The chain is built from TRBV27 and TRBJ1-2; 9 bases agree with TRBD1. V was pared by 3 bases and J by 8 bases, with 7 bases of the junction left unmatched. CDR1 is MNHEY, CDR2 SMNVEV, per germline (reference sequence). CDR3 size: 14 residues.

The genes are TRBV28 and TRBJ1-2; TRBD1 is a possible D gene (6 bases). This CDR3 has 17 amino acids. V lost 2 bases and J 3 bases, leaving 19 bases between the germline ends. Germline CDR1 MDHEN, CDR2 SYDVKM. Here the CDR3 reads CASSLRAPRGAYYGYTF. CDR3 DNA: TGTGCCAGCAGTTTACGCGCCCCGCGGGGGGCGTACTATGGCTACACCTTC.

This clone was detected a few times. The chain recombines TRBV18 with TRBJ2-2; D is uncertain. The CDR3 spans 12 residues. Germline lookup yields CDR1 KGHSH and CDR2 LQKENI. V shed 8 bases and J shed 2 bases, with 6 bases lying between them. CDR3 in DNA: TGTGCCAGCCAACCTAACACCGGGGAGCTGTTTTTT. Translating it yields CASQPNTGELFF.

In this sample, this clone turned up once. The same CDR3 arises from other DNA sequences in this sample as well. The CDR3 protein is CASSLVWGGETQYF. The CDR3 region has the DNA TGTGCCAGCAGCTTAGTATGGGGGGGAGAGACCCAGTACTTC. The chain carries TRBV11-2 and TRBJ2-5; TRBD2 matches at 7 bases. V was pared by 1 base and J by 4 bases, with 3 bases of the junction left unmatched. CDR1 is SGHAT, CDR2 FQNNGV, per germline. The CDR3 totals 14 residues.

The CDR3: CASSLEKRANQPQHF. The CDR3 DNA sequence: TGTGCCAGCAGCTTAGAAAAGAGAGCCAATCAGCCCCAGCATTTT. The V and J genes are TRBV7-3 and TRBJ1-5; D ambiguous. The germline CDR1 and CDR2 sequences are SGHTA and FQGTGA. This CDR3 spans 15 amino acids. The V end was cut by 2 bases, the J end by 3 bases, with 11 bases between.

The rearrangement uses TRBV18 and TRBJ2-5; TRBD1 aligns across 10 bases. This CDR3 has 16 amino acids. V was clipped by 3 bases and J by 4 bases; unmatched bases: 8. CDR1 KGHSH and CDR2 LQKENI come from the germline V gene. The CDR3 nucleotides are TGTGCCAGCTCACCGACCGGGACAGGGGTCCGAGAGACCCAGTACTTC. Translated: CASSPTGTGVRETQYF.

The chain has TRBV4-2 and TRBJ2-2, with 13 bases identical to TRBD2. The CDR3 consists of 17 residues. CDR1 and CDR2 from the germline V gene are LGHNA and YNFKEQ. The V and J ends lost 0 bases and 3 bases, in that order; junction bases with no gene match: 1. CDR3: CASSQEGLAGDTGELFF. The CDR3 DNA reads TGTGCCAGCAGCCAAGAAGGACTAGCGGGAGACACCGGGGAGCTGTTTTTT.

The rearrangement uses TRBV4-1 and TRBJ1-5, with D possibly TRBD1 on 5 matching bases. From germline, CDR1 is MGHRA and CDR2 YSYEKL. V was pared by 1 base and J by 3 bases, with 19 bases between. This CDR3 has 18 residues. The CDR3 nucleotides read TGCGCCAGCAGCCAAGGTTCCGGGACCGGCTCTTTCAATCAGCCCCAGCATTTT. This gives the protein CASSQGSGTGSFNQPQHF.

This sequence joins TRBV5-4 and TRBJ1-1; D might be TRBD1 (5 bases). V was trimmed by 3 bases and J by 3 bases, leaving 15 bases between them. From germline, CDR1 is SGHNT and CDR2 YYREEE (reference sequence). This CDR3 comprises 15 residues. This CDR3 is CASSSAGQGDTEAFF. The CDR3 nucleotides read TGTGCCAGCAGCTCGGCGGGGCAGGGAGACACTGAAGCTTTCTTT.

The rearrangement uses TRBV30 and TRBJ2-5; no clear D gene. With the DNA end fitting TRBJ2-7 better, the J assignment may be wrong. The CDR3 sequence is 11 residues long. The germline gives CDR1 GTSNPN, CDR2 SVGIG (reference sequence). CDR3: CAWSPAYEQYF. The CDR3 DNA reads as TGTGCCTGGAGTCCAGCCTACGAGCAGTACTTC.

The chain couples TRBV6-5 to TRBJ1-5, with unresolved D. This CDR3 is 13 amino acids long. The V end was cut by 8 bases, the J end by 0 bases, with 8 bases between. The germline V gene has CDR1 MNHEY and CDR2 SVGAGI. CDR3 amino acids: CASSPYSNQPQHF. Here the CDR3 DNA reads TGTGCCAGCTCGCCCTATAGCAATCAGCCCCAGCATTTT.

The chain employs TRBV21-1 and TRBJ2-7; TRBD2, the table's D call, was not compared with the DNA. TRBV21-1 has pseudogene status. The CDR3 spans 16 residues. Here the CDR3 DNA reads TGTGCCAGCAGCGGTCCGGAGGGAGGAGTCCTGGACGAGCAGTACTTC. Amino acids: CASSGPEGGVLDEQYF.

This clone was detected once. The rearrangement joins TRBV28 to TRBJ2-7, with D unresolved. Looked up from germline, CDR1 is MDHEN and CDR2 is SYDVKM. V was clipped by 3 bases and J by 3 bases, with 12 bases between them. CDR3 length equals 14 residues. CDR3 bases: TGTGCCAGCAGTTTTCCGCAGGCTCGCTACGAGCAGTACTTC. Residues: CASSFPQARYEQYF.

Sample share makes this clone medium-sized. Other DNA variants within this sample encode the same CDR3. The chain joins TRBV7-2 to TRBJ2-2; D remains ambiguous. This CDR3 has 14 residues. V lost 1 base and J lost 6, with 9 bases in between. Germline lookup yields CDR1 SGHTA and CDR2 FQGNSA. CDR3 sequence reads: CASSLGLLAGELFF. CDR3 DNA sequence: TGTGCCAGCAGCTTAGGGTTGTTGGCCGGGGAGCTGTTTTTT.

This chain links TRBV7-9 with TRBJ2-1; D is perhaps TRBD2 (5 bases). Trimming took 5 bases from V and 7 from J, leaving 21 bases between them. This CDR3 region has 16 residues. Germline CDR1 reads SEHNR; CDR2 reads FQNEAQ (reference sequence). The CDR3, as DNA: TGTGCCAGCAGCCCCTTCGACCGGGATCTTGGAAATGAGCAGTTCTTC. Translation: CASSPFDRDLGNEQFF.

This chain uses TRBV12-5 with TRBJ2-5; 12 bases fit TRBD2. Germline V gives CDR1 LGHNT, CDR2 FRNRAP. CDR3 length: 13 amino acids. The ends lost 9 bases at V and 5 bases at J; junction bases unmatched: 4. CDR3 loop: CASGLAGRETQYF. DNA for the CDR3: TGTGCTAGCGGACTAGCGGGAAGGGAGACCCAGTACTTC.

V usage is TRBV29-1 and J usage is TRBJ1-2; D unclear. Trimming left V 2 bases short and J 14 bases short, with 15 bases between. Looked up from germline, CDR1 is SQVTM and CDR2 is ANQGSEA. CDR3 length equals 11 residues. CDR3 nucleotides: TGCAGCGTTGAAAGCCGGAAGGTAATTACCTTC. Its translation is CSVESRKVITF.

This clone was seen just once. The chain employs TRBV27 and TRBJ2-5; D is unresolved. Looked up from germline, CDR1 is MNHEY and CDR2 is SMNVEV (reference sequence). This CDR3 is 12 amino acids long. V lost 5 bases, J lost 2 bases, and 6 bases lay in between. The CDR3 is CASSPNQETQYF. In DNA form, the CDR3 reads TGTGCCAGCAGTCCAAATCAAGAGACCCAGTACTTC.

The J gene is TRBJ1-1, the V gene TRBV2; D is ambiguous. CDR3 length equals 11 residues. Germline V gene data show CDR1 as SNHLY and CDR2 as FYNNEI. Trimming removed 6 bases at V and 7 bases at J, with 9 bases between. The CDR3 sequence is CASRTKSEAFF. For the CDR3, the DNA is TGTGCCAGCAGAACAAAAAGTGAAGCTTTCTTT. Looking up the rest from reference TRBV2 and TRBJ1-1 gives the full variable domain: EPEVTQTPSHQVTQMGQEVILRCVPISNHLYFYWYRQILGQKVEFLVSFYNNEISEKSEIFDDQFSVERPDGSNFTLKIRSTKLEDSAMYFCASRTKSEAFFGQGTRLTVV.